This T cell receptor beta chain is from a study of cytomegalovirus exposure and HLA in healthy donors. 60 Vbeta and 13 Jbeta primers were used in PCR. Measured with immunoSEQ multiplex PCR; TCRdb has only the in-frame clones, and not every one. The sample has 95,000 to 110,000 clones. Germline V gene data show CDR1 as LNHNV and CDR2 as YYDKDF (reference sequence). V shed 0 bases and J shed 3 bases, with 14 bases lying between them. The length of the CDR3 is 16 residues. Study-wide findings and caveats: One variant, a missense change in DCLRE1C, was linked in a later analysis to TCR beta V- and J-gene trimming. Among the sequence variants, a highly shared cluster was likely an artifact of sequencing.

Details on this clone: Its antigen is undetermined.

This clonotype was obtained from a man aged 35-49 years in good health and CMV-seronegative. What was sequenced was PBMCs. The rearrangement uses TRBV15 and TRBJ1-1; D might be TRBD1 (5 bases). CDR3 region: CATSRDDGGSDTEAFF. As DNA, the CDR3 is TGTGCCACCAGCAGAGATGACGGGGGTTCTGACACTGAAGCTTTCTTT.